This passage covers 9 T cell receptor beta chains from one sample sequenced in a study of OX40 agonist ivuxolimab in advanced cancers. Some clones are missing from TCRdb's copy, which holds only in-frame ones; the method was immunoSEQ multiplex PCR. The sample yields about 69,000 clones, approximately 80% seen once. The sample consisted of CD4+ or CD8+ T cells sorted from blood, taken in a trial of the OX40 agonist ivuxolimab. Source of these receptors: an adult with an advanced solid tumor such as melanoma, head and neck, liver or kidney cancer.

The genes are TRBV19 and TRBJ1-1; no clear D gene. The V gene lost 6 bases and the J gene lost 1 base, with 12 bases spanning the gap. The CDR3 is made up of 14 amino acids. The V gene's germline CDR1 is LNHDA and CDR2 SQIVND (reference sequence). The CDR3 reads CASRPLQENTEAFF. Here the CDR3 DNA reads TGTGCCAGTAGACCACTCCAAGAGAACACTGAAGCTTTCTTT. The full variable domain, in which reference TRBV19 and TRBJ1-1 provide the parts outside the CDR3, is DGGITQSPKYLFRKEGQNVTLSCEQNLNHDAMYWYRQDPGQGLRLIYYSQIVNDFQKGDIAEGYSVSREKKESFPLTVTSAQKNPTAFYLCASRPLQENTEAFFGQGTRLTVV.

The chain couples TRBV18 to TRBJ2-1; either TRBD1 or TRBD2 may fit D (5 bases each). CDR3 length: 15 amino acids. V was cut by 3 bases and J by 5 bases, with 14 bases left in between. In germline, CDR1 is KGHSH, CDR2 LQKENI. The CDR3 coding sequence is TGTGCCAGCTCACCTGGGACCTCCAGGGACAATGAGCAGTTCTTC. Protein: CASSPGTSRDNEQFF.

V gene TRBV9 combines with J gene TRBJ2-5; 11 nucleotides align to TRBD2. The CDR3 length is 15 residues. Germline lookup yields CDR1 SGDLS and CDR2 YYNGEE. Trimming cost V 0 bases and J 3 bases; bases outside gene matches: 1. CDR3 sequence (DNA): TGTGCCAGCAGCGTAGTTAGCGGGGGGGAAGAGACCCAGTACTTC. Residues: CASSVVSGGEETQYF.

This clone occurred once. The V and J genes are TRBV19 and TRBJ1-1, with D possibly matching TRBD1 (5 bases). Germline V gene data show CDR1 as LNHDA and CDR2 as SQIVND (reference sequence). The CDR3 has 14 residues. V gave up 5 bases and J gave up 1 base, with 11 bases separating them. CDR3: CASSLGRTNTEAFF. The CDR3 coding sequence is TGTGCCAGTAGTTTGGGACGGACGAACACTGAAGCTTTCTTT.

This clone appeared once. The chain employs TRBV28 and TRBJ2-1, with 9 bases aligning to TRBD1. The CDR3 is made up of 15 amino acids. The V gene's germline CDR1 is MDHEN and CDR2 SYDVKM. Unmatched junction bases numbered 6, after V lost 5 bases and J lost 4 bases. The CDR3 loop is CASSQTGGRYNEQFF. As DNA, the CDR3 is TGTGCCAGCAGTCAAACAGGGGGCAGGTACAATGAGCAGTTCTTC.

This chain links TRBV18 with TRBJ2-1; D uncertain. The V gene lost 6 bases and the J gene lost 6 bases, with 15 bases spanning the gap. This CDR3 region has 14 residues. CDR1 is KGHSH and CDR2 is LQKENI in the germline V gene. CDR3 amino acids: CASSLKERSNEQFF. The CDR3 DNA sequence: TGTGCCAGCTCCCTGAAGGAGCGTTCCAATGAGCAGTTCTTC.

The rearrangement links TRBV19 to TRBJ2-3; a weak D match, TRBD2 (6 bases). Trimming left V 4 bases short and J 3 bases short, with 14 bases between. CDR1 LNHDA and CDR2 SQIVND come from the germline V gene (reference sequence). This CDR3 is built from 15 residues. CDR3 in amino acids: CASSTQGGGTDTQYF. The CDR3 DNA reads TGTGCCAGTAGTACCCAGGGTGGAGGGACAGATACGCAGTATTTT.

The chain links TRBV5-4 to TRBJ2-5, with 12 bases aligning to TRBD2. The germline V gene has CDR1 SGHNT and CDR2 YYREEE (reference sequence). The V and J ends lost 1 base and 6 bases, in that order; junction bases with no gene match: 7. The CDR3 is 16 amino acids. This CDR3 is CASSLSTSGSLQTQYF. CDR3 DNA: TGTGCCAGCAGCTTGTCGACTAGCGGGAGTCTGCAGACCCAGTACTTC. Drawing the rest from reference TRBV5-4 and TRBJ2-5, the complete variable domain is ETGVTQSPTHLIKTRGQQVTLRCSSQSGHNTVSWYQQALGQGPQFIFQYYREEENGRGNFPPRFSGLQFPNYSSELNVNALELDDSALYLCASSLSTSGSLQTQYFGPGTRLLVL.

The genes are TRBV6-6 and TRBJ2-7; D not resolved. The length of the CDR3 is 15 residues. The V and J ends lost 4 bases and 5 bases respectively, with 18 bases between them. Germline CDR1 MNHNY, CDR2 SVGAGI (reference sequence). CDR3 amino acids: CASSSRGQRTDEQYF. The CDR3 DNA reads TGTGCCAGCAGTTCCCGCGGCCAAAGAACCGACGAGCAGTACTTC.